Listed here are 32 T cell receptor beta chains from one sample, sequenced in a study of blood T cell repertoires in COVID-19. The table came from immunoSEQ multiplex PCR; TCRdb's copy has only in-frame clones and leaves some out. Counted here are roughly 420,000 clones, over 75% occurring once; the ten biggest clones make up around 0.91%. Sequenced input: PBMCs or T cells enriched from blood (not recorded which). These receptors were collected from a woman aged 30 to 39 with acute COVID-19.

This rearrangement joins TRBV30 to TRBJ1-2, with a tentative D call TRBD1 (5 bases). V shed 3 bases and J shed 0 bases, with 8 bases lying between them. The CDR3 has 13 residues. Germline CDR1 GTSNPN, CDR2 SVGIG (reference sequence). The CDR3 DNA follows: TGTGCCTGGAGAGACAGCACTAACTATGGCTACACCTTC. It is translated as CAWRDSTNYGYTF.

The genes are TRBV29-1 and TRBJ2-7; D is perhaps TRBD2 (6 bases). The CDR3 totals 12 residues. V was clipped by 4 bases and J by 0 bases, with 7 bases between them. Germline CDR1 SQVTM, CDR2 ANQGSEA. The CDR3 protein is CSVATSSYEQYF. The CDR3 DNA sequence: TGCAGCGTTGCGACTAGCTCCTACGAGCAGTACTTC.

The chain employs TRBV9 and TRBJ2-1; 8 bases agree with TRBD2. Germline V lookup: CDR1 SGDLS, CDR2 YYNGEE. V lost 2 bases to trimming and J lost 2 bases; unmatched junction nucleotides: 15. There are 19 residues in the CDR3. Here the CDR3 DNA reads TGTGCCAGCAGCGTTGGTGTTGGGGTAGCGGGAAAAACCTACAATGAGCAGTTCTTC. Protein product: CASSVGVGVAGKTYNEQFF.

V and J are TRBV3-1 (or the pseudogene TRBV3-2) and TRBJ1-6; D gene unclear. In germline, CDR1 is LGHDT, CDR2 YNNKEL (reference sequence). CDR3 size: 13 residues. V was cut by 1 base and J by 10 bases, with 8 bases left in between. The DNA of the CDR3 is TGTGCCAGCAGCCAAGCTCCAAGCTCACCCCTCCACTTT. Protein: CASSQAPSSPLHF.

As regards this clone: Other DNA sequences in this sample translate to the same CDR3. This chain joins TRBV18 and TRBJ1-2; no reliable D call. The CDR3 length is 13 residues. CDR1 and CDR2 (germline): KGHSH, LQKENI. Trimming took 3 bases from V and 2 from J, leaving 7 bases between them. CDR3 sequence reads: CASSPDTNYGYTF. The CDR3 DNA follows: TGTGCCAGCTCACCTGACACGAACTATGGCTACACCTTC.

V and J are TRBV6-5 and TRBJ1-2; 9 nucleotides line up with TRBD1. The CDR3 has 16 residues. Germline V gene sequence: CDR1 MNHEY, CDR2 SVGAGI. J gave up 8 bases and V 0 bases, and 10 bases lay outside the gene matches. CDR3 DNA: TGTGCCAGCAGTTACTCCGGAACGGGACAGGGCAACGGCTACACCTTC. Amino acids: CASSYSGTGQGNGYTF.

V and J are TRBV7-2 and TRBJ1-5, with 9 bases matching TRBD1. In germline, CDR1 is SGHTA, CDR2 FQGNSA. V lost 4 bases, J lost 3 bases, and 4 bases stayed unmatched. This CDR3 has 15 amino acids. The DNA of the CDR3 is TGTGCCAGCAGCTACGGGACAGGGTTCAATCAGCCCCAGCATTTT. It is translated as CASSYGTGFNQPQHF.

The chain links TRBV11-2 to TRBJ1-4; 8 bases fit TRBD1. The J segment lost 6 bases and the V segment lost 5 bases, leaving 5 bases of the junction unmatched. The length of the CDR3 is 14 residues. Per germline, CDR1 SGHAT and CDR2 FQNNGV. Here the CDR3 DNA reads TGTGCCAGCAGCACACAGGGGGTGTATGAAAAACTGTTTTTT. Protein sequence: CASSTQGVYEKLFF.

The CDR3 region has the DNA TGTGCCAGCAGGAAGACAGGGGCCTACGAGCAGTACTTC. This translates into CASRKTGAYEQYF. The chain combines TRBV6-5 with TRBJ2-7, with 8 nucleotides matching TRBD1. In germline, CDR1 is MNHEY, CDR2 SVGAGI. The CDR3 contains 13 residues. V lost 6 bases to trimming and J lost 2 bases; unmatched junction nucleotides: 3.

The V gene is TRBV9, the J gene TRBJ2-1, with 8 bases fitting TRBD2. J was trimmed by 2 bases and V by 0 bases; bases with no gene match: 4. The CDR3 runs 16 residues. Germline-derived CDR1 and CDR2 are SGDLS and YYNGEE. This CDR3 is CASSVESGGPYNEQFF. CDR3 DNA: TGTGCCAGCAGCGTAGAGAGCGGGGGACCCTACAATGAGCAGTTCTTC.

The V and J genes are TRBV7-5 and TRBJ1-4. TRBV7-5 is a listed pseudogene. This CDR3 contains 15 residues. The CDR3: CVRSSRVRWNEKLFF. DNA for the CDR3: TGTGTCAGAAGCTCCCGGGTAAGGTGGAATGAAAAACTGTTTTTT.

The rearrangement links TRBV24-1 to TRBJ2-2; 12 positions match TRBD1. CDR3 size: 17 residues. Germline CDR1 reads KGHDR; CDR2 reads SFDVKD. V was clipped by 2 bases and J by 6 bases; unmatched bases: 6. CDR3 coding DNA: TGTGCCACCAGTGATTCTCCGGGACAGGGGGCTGCCGGGGAGCTGTTTTTT. Protein sequence: CATSDSPGQGAAGELFF.

The rearrangement uses TRBV7-3 and TRBJ2-5; 7 bases map to TRBD2. The CDR3 length is 15 residues. Per germline, CDR1 SGHTA and CDR2 FQGTGA. V lost 3 bases to trimming and J lost 2 bases; unmatched junction nucleotides: 6. The CDR3 region is CASSLGEGSQETQYF. The CDR3 DNA sequence: TGTGCCAGCAGCTTGGGGGAGGGGTCGCAAGAGACCCAGTACTTC. Full variable domain (outside the CDR3, taken from reference TRBV7-3 and TRBJ2-5): GAGVSQTPSNKVTEKGKYVELRCDPISGHTALYWYRQSLGQGPEFLIYFQGTGAADDSGLPNDRFFAVRPEGSVSTLKIQRTERGDSAVYLCASSLGEGSQETQYFGPGTRLLVL.

This clone was seen only once. The chain uses TRBV6-1 and TRBJ1-1, with D uncertain. Germline assignment: CDR1 MNHNS and CDR2 SASEGT. CDR3 length: 13 amino acids. The V end lost 2 bases, the J end lost 5 bases, and 9 bases lay between the germline ends. The CDR3 spells CASSEFAGTEAFF. As DNA, the CDR3 is TGTGCCAGCAGTGAATTCGCGGGAACTGAAGCTTTCTTT.

The chain is built from TRBV7-3 and TRBJ2-1; D is ambiguous. The germline gives CDR1 SGHTA, CDR2 FQGTGA. The CDR3 sequence is 11 residues long. V was clipped by 2 bases and J by 12 bases, with 8 bases between them. Here the CDR3 reads CASSLGFGQFF. Written as DNA, the CDR3 is TGTGCCAGCAGCTTAGGCTTTGGGCAGTTCTTC.

The DNA for the CDR3 is TGTGCCAGCAAACTAACAGGAATTGCCTACGGCTACACCTTC. This translates into CASKLTGIAYGYTF. This chain connects TRBV6-4 to TRBJ1-2; possible D gene TRBD1, 5 bases. There are 14 residues in the CDR3. Per the germline V gene, CDR1 is MRHNA and CDR2 is SNTAGT. The ends were cut back, 7 bases at V and 8 bases at J, with 20 bases in the middle.

The rearrangement joins TRBV11-2 to TRBJ1-1, with D possibly matching TRBD1 (6 bases). V lost 3 bases, J lost 4 bases, and 21 bases lay in between. There are 17 residues in the CDR3. Looked up from germline, CDR1 is SGHAT and CDR2 is FQNNGV. The CDR3 coding sequence is TGTGCCAGCAGCTTGCCCCGTGTGGGGCAGGGGCCCACTGAAGCTTTCTTT. Translation: CASSLPRVGQGPTEAFF.

The rearrangement links TRBV20-1 to TRBJ2-7; 8 bases line up with TRBD2. V was pared by 3 bases and J by 6 bases, with 10 bases of the junction left unmatched. Germline V gene sequence: CDR1 DFQATT, CDR2 SNEGSKA (reference sequence). The CDR3 consists of 14 residues. Here the CDR3 reads CSASPGGLVSEQYF. The CDR3 DNA reads as TGCAGTGCTAGTCCGGGGGGGCTAGTTAGCGAGCAGTACTTC.

The chain recombines TRBV7-3 with TRBJ1-1; TRBD1 matches at 9 bases. The CDR3 has 13 residues. Trimming cost V 5 bases and J 10 bases; bases outside gene matches: 8. Germline CDR1 reads SGHTA; CDR2 reads FQGTGA. CDR3 amino acids: CASSPGTGSVAFF. The CDR3 DNA sequence: TGTGCCAGCAGCCCCGGGACAGGGTCGGTAGCTTTCTTT.

This chain uses TRBV7-2 with TRBJ2-7; D not certain. Per germline, CDR1 SGHTA and CDR2 FQGNSA. V was shortened by 1 base and J by 5 bases, with 21 bases between the two germline ends. The CDR3 consists of 17 residues. CDR3 in amino acids: CASSLGAQVVPGDEQYF. The CDR3 DNA reads TGTGCCAGCAGCTTAGGCGCCCAGGTAGTTCCCGGTGACGAGCAGTACTTC.

The chain links TRBV5-1 to TRBJ2-5, with D tentatively TRBD2 (6 bases). The CDR3 is 16 residues long. The germline gives CDR1 SGHRS, CDR2 YFSETQ. Trimming removed 3 bases from V and 2 bases from J, with 17 bases in between. DNA for the CDR3: TGCGCCAGCAGCTCGGACGGGGGTCGGTGGCAAGAGACCCAGTACTTC. Residues: CASSSDGGRWQETQYF.

This clone was detected only a few times. The rearrangement uses TRBV7-2 and TRBJ1-1, with TRBD1 matching 9 bases. Unmatched junction bases numbered 5, after V lost 5 bases and J lost 7 bases. The CDR3 loop spans 13 amino acids. Per germline, CDR1 SGHTA and CDR2 FQGNSA. The CDR3 sequence is CASSVRDRVEAFF. The CDR3 DNA reads TGTGCCAGCAGCGTCCGGGACAGGGTTGAAGCTTTCTTT.

The V and J genes are TRBV29-1 and TRBJ2-4, with 8 bases identical to TRBD2. Per germline, CDR1 SQVTM and CDR2 ANQGSEA. V gave up 6 bases and J gave up 7 bases; unmatched junction bases: 8. The CDR3 is made up of 13 amino acids. The CDR3 region has the DNA TGCAGCGTAGTAGCGGGGCCCGGGAACATTCAGTACTTC. The encoded protein is CSVVAGPGNIQYF.

This clone showed up just a few times. V is TRBV7-9 and J is TRBJ2-7; D remains unclear. Germline assignment: CDR1 SEHNR and CDR2 FQNEAQ (reference sequence). CDR3 length: 11 amino acids. V lost 5 bases and J lost 0, with 2 bases in between. The DNA of the CDR3 is TGTGCCAGCAGCCACTCCTACGAGCAGTACTTC. Translation: CASSHSYEQYF.

The V call is TRBV12-3 or TRBV12-4, the J call TRBJ1-1; D remains unclear. The CDR3 spans 12 residues. Trimming removed 7 bases from V and 11 bases from J, with 17 bases in between. As DNA, the CDR3 is TGTGCCAGCACCCAAAGCCGAACAGAGGCTTTCTTT. Its protein is CASTQSRTEAFF.

This chain links TRBV9 with TRBJ1-4; no clear D gene. Trimming shortened V by 3 bases and J by 8 bases, and 14 bases separated the two germline ends. The CDR3 covers 14 residues. Germline CDR1 is SGDLS and CDR2 is YYNGEE. For the CDR3, the DNA is TGTGCCAGCAGCGCCGGCGGATTTCGGGAAAAACTGTTTTTT. Protein: CASSAGGFREKLFF. The complete variable domain, with remaining parts taken from reference TRBV9 and TRBJ1-4, reads DSGVTQTPKHLITATGQRVTLRCSPRSGDLSVYWYQQSLDQGLQFLIQYYNGEERAKGNILERFSAQQFPDLHSELNLSSLELGDSALYFCASSAGGFREKLFFGSGTQLSVL.

The V and J genes are TRBV29-1 and TRBJ1-2; D is unclear. CDR1 and CDR2 from the germline V gene are SQVTM and ANQGSEA. The CDR3 has 12 amino acids. Trimming pared 4 bases from V and 4 bases from J, leaving 10 bases between. The CDR3 sequence: CSVGAEGYGYTF. The CDR3 DNA follows: TGCAGCGTTGGGGCAGAGGGCTATGGCTACACCTTC. Full variable domain (rest looked up from reference TRBV29-1 and TRBJ1-2): SAVISQKPSRDICQRGTSLTIQCQVDSQVTMMFWYRQQPGQSLTLIATANQGSEATYESGFVIDKFPISRPNLTFSTLTVSNMSPEDSSIYLCSVGAEGYGYTFGSGTRLTVV.

The chain employs TRBV19 and TRBJ2-4; a possible D gene is TRBD1 (6 bases). Trimming left V 2 bases short and J 2 bases short, with 7 bases between. CDR1 and CDR2 (germline): LNHDA, SQIVND (reference sequence). The CDR3 extends over 14 amino acids. CDR3 residues: CASSITGSKNIQYF. Here the CDR3 DNA reads TGTGCCAGTAGTATAACAGGGTCCAAAAACATTCAGTACTTC.

Here the CDR3 reads CASSYRGGLTETQYF. For the CDR3, the DNA is TGTGCCAGCAGTTACCGGGGAGGGTTGACGGAGACCCAGTACTTC. V and J are TRBV6-5 and TRBJ2-5; 7 nucleotides match TRBD2. CDR3 size: 15 residues. Germline assignment: CDR1 MNHEY and CDR2 SVGAGI. V lost 2 bases, J lost 5 bases, and 8 bases stayed unmatched.

For this clone: The sample has other DNA sequences that encode this CDR3 too. V gene TRBV3-1 (or the pseudogene TRBV3-2) combines with J gene TRBJ1-1; TRBD1 is a possible D gene (5 bases). The CDR3 consists of 13 residues. Germline V lookup: CDR1 LGHDT, CDR2 YNNKEL (reference sequence). With 1 base removed from V and 4 bases from J, the gap between germline ends came to 7 bases. CDR3 protein: CASSQGGGTEAFF. CDR3 nucleotide sequence: TGTGCCAGCAGCCAAGGCGGGGGCACTGAAGCTTTCTTT.

This clone was counted once. The gene calls are TRBV15 and TRBJ1-6, with 11 bases fitting TRBD1. Germline assignment: CDR1 LNHNV and CDR2 YYDKDF (reference sequence). The CDR3 has 16 amino acids. After removal of 1 base from V and 8 bases from J, the junction contained 4 bases not matched to a gene. Here the CDR3 reads CATSRGDRGSDSPLHF. CDR3 DNA: TGTGCCACCAGCAGAGGGGACAGGGGGTCTGATTCACCCCTCCACTTT.

The chain combines TRBV18 with TRBJ2-3; 10 nucleotides line up with TRBD2. The length of the CDR3 is 16 residues. Germline CDR1 reads KGHSH; CDR2 reads LQKENI. With 2 bases clipped from V and 2 bases from J, the junction kept 4 bases outside the gene matches. In DNA form, the CDR3 reads TGTGCCAGCTCACCAGGGCTAGCGGGAGTCACAGATACGCAGTATTTT. Amino acid sequence: CASSPGLAGVTDTQYF.